This T cell receptor (beta chain) originates from a study of cytomegalovirus exposure and HLA in healthy donors. Study as a whole: When fewer than 500 donors were genotyped, about 81% of them were found to fall in the Caucasian-associated ancestry cluster.

Primers included in the PCR were 60 Vbeta and 13 Jbeta primers. The repertoire was sequenced with immunoSEQ multiplex PCR; TCRdb's copy has only in-frame clones and lacks some. The sample has over 70,000 clones, around 64% seen once. While unrecorded immune exposures were likely, the donors were nominally healthy when sampled. Trimming stripped 0 bases from V and 7 bases from J, with 10 bases between. CDR1 and CDR2 (germline): SGHRS, YFSETQ. The CDR3 covers 13 residues. This chain uses TRBV5-1 with TRBJ1-1, with D perhaps TRBD1 (5 bases). Sample: PBMCs. This receptor was taken from a man younger than 45 in good health and CMV-seronegative. The CDR3 sequence: CASSLAGRVEAFF. CDR3 nucleotide sequence: TGCGCCAGCAGCTTGGCCGGCAGGGTTGAAGCTTTCTTT.